One and the same sample provided the 7 T cell receptor beta chains below, sequenced in a study of blood T cells in healthy people across ages. With a J-beta primer mix and a sample-barcoded 5' primer, a second PCR ran 7 to 11 cycles. TCRdb re-analysed the 5' RACE reads in MiXCR, keeping a single row per CDR3 protein. The sample records 700,000 to 800,000 distinct CDR3 sequences, roughly 43% being singletons. Source material: blood. These receptors all stem from a woman in her sixties in good health.

The chain employs TRBV20-1 and TRBJ2-5, with TRBD2 matching 7 bases. This CDR3 is built from 14 residues. V was clipped by 5 bases and J by 5 bases; unmatched bases: 11. In germline, CDR1 is DFQATT, CDR2 SNEGSKA (reference sequence). In nucleotides, the CDR3 is TGCAGTGCTCATCGGGGCGGGGGTGGCGAGACCCAGTACTTC. Residues: CSAHRGGGGETQYF.

The chain is built from TRBV27 and TRBJ1-6; D gene ambiguous. The CDR3 is 18 amino acids. CDR1 and CDR2 from the germline V gene are MNHEY and SMNVEV (reference sequence). V was cut by 2 bases and J by 0 bases, with 14 bases left in between. CDR3 DNA: TGTGCCAGCAGTTTAGAGGGCGAGACCAGCTCCTATAATTCACCCCTCCACTTT. Translated, it gives CASSLEGETSSYNSPLHF.

The CDR3 spells CASSVADASYNEQFF. The CDR3 DNA is TGTGCCAGCAGCGTAGCGGACGCCTCCTACAATGAGCAGTTCTTC. The V call is TRBV9, the J call TRBJ2-1, with D uncertain. The ends were cut back, 0 bases at V and 0 bases at J, with 7 bases in the middle. CDR1 and CDR2 (germline): SGDLS, YYNGEE. The CDR3 contains 15 residues.

CDR3 nucleotide sequence: TGTGCCAGCATGCTGCAGGGGATTGAGAAACTGTTTTTT. It specifies CASMLQGIEKLFF. The chain is built from TRBV6-2 or TRBV6-3 and TRBJ1-4; possibly TRBD1 for D (6 bases). The CDR3 is 13 residues long. Per the germline V gene, CDR1 is MNHEY and CDR2 is SVGEGT. V lost 7 bases, J lost 11 bases, and 17 bases lay in between.

This clonotype occurred many times. The chain carries TRBV4-2 and TRBJ2-3; D is unclear. The V gene's germline CDR1 is LGHNA and CDR2 YNFKEQ. V was shortened by 2 bases and J by 2 bases, with 11 bases between the two germline ends. The CDR3 spans 15 residues. In DNA, the CDR3 is TGTGCCAGCAGCCAAACTAATGAGGTCACAGATACGCAGTATTTT. This sequence encodes CASSQTNEVTDTQYF.

The rearrangement uses TRBV28 and TRBJ2-1; D might be TRBD2 (6 bases). The CDR3 has 15 residues. Trimming pared 7 bases from V and 8 bases from J, leaving 21 bases between. Germline lookup yields CDR1 MDHEN and CDR2 SYDVKM. CDR3 bases: TGTGCCAGCACCCCGGAGGGCCCAGTCGTGGATGAGCAGTTCTTC. Its translation: CASTPEGPVVDEQFF.

On this clonotype: An end of the junction does not agree with germline; a read error may underlie this. V is TRBV12-3 or TRBV12-4 and J is TRBJ2-1; TRBD2 is a possible D gene (6 bases). The CDR3 extends over 14 amino acids. The CDR3 coding sequence is TGTGCCAGCACTTTAGGAGCCCGGGGGAATGAGCAGTTCTTC. Amino acid sequence: CASTLGARGNEQFF.